A selection of T cell receptor beta chains follows, all from one sample in a study of cytomegalovirus exposure and HLA in healthy donors. Assay used: immunoSEQ multiplex PCR; TCRdb lists only in-frame clones, some missing. This table holds some 150,000 clones, 80% found once. Sequenced material: PBMCs. These TCRs come from a woman in her forties in good health and CMV-seropositive. CDR3s include the opening cysteine and the closing phenylalanine or tryptophan. The D gene is left open where the match is weak. Clone size, where shown, is once, few, many, or a class for clones that have expanded.

j_call d_call v_call clone_size cdr3_aa cdr3_nt
TRBJ1-2 - TRBV5-1 - CASSLGSNNYGYTF TGCGCCAGCAGCTTGGGGAGTAATAACTATGGCTACACCTTC
TRBJ2-5 TRBD2 TRBV13 - CASSPLAGPGETQYF TGTGCCAGCAGCCCCCTAGCGGGACCGGGAGAGACCCAGTACTTC
TRBJ1-2 - TRBV19 - CASSIVGDGYTF TGTGCCAGTAGTATAGTGGGAGATGGCTACACCTTC
TRBJ2-1 - TRBV10-3 - CAISRGQYNEQFF TGTGCCATCTCCAGGGGCCAGTACAATGAGCAGTTCTTC
TRBJ1-1 - TRBV28 - CASSFFGNTEAFF TGTGCCAGCAGTTTTTTCGGGAACACTGAAGCTTTCTTT
TRBJ2-7 TRBD2 TRBV28 - CASSLGGGKPYEQYF TGTGCCAGCAGCCTCGGGGGGGGGAAACCCTACGAGCAGTACTTC
TRBJ1-4 - TRBV27 - CASSTQGLSNEKLFF TGTGCCAGCAGTACCCAGGGACTGAGTAATGAAAAACTGTTTTTT
TRBJ1-3 - TRBV30 - CAWSTSGNSGNTIYF TGTGCCTGGAGTACATCAGGGAACTCTGGAAACACCATATATTTT
TRBJ2-7 - TRBV7-6 once CASSEDSTYEQYF TGTGCCAGCAGCGAAGACAGTACCTACGAGCAGTACTTC
TRBJ2-6 - TRBV9 - CASRAGGANVLTF TGTGCCAGCAGGGCAGGCGGGGCCAACGTCCTGACTTTC
TRBJ1-5 - TRBV7-3 - CASSFTPVQASNQPQHF TGTGCCAGCAGTTTTACCCCAGTGCAGGCATCCAATCAGCCCCAGCATTTT
TRBJ2-1 TRBD1 TRBV5-1 - CASTKDGTGAGYNEQFF TGCGCCAGCACCAAAGACGGGACAGGGGCGGGCTACAATGAGCAGTTCTTC
TRBJ1-2 - TRBV9 - CASTLQGAGGYYGYTF TGTGCCAGCACCTTACAGGGTGCCGGAGGATACTATGGCTACACCTTC
TRBJ2-1 TRBD2 TRBV4-2 - CASSQTSISGKIYNEQFF TGTGCCAGCAGCCAAACATCGATTAGCGGGAAAATTTACAATGAGCAGTTCTTC
TRBJ2-1 TRBD2 TRBV5-4 - CASSLELTSGRNEQFF TGTGCCAGCAGCTTGGAACTTACTAGCGGGAGAAATGAGCAGTTCTTC
TRBJ2-1 - TRBV30 - CAWSAFNEQFF TGTGCCTGGAGTGCCTTCAATGAGCAGTTCTTC
TRBJ1-5 - TRBV19 - CASSIWRDYSNQPQHF TGTGCCAGTAGTATTTGGAGAGACTATAGCAATCAGCCCCAGCATTTT
TRBJ2-1 - TRBV7-3 few CASSLIGSGGYNEQFF TGTGCCAGCAGCTTAATAGGCTCCGGGGGCTACAATGAGCAGTTCTTC
TRBJ1-5 - TRBV19 - CASSSRNSHYINQPQHF TGTGCCAGTAGTTCCCGGAACAGTCATTATATTAATCAGCCCCAGCATTTT
TRBJ2-5 - TRBV7-9 - CASSLGQDFGTQYF TGTGCCAGCAGCTTAGGGCAGGACTTCGGAACCCAGTACTTC
TRBJ2-5 TRBD2 TRBV27 - CASSLSLRGAKTQYF TGTGCCAGCAGTTTATCCTTGCGGGGGGCTAAGACCCAGTACTTC
TRBJ1-1 TRBD1 TRBV6-5 - CASSFDPGQGGTEAFF TGTGCCAGCAGTTTCGACCCGGGACAGGGAGGCACTGAAGCTTTCTTT